This T cell receptor (beta chain) stems from a study of blood T cell repertoires in COVID-19. Study in general: From the United States, Italy and Spain came samples of acute and convalescent COVID-19. T cells, B-cell-depleted T cells, or PBMCs provided the cDNA or gDNA that served as material.

Seattle-derived patients entered the study during active infection and were followed longitudinally. Authors' methods: Amplified reference gene primers provided the basis for estimating nucleated cell counts. Profiled with immunoSEQ multiplex PCR; TCRdb holds only in-frame clones, not every one. V and J calls and clone size are as listed in that table; D and trimming were resolved from the DNA. The data contain about 250,000 clones, roughly 84% of them singletons. The receptor was derived from a human donor with COVID-19, enrolled during active disease. The donor label of this sample is uncertain. Sequenced: peripheral blood.

The CDR3 sequence: CASSIETGEAFF. DNA of the CDR3: TGTGCCAGTAGTATAGAAACAGGGGAAGCTTTCTTT. The genes are TRBV19 and TRBJ1-1; perhaps TRBD1 as D (6 bases). Trimming left V 0 bases short and J 8 bases short, with 7 bases between. Germline loops: CDR1 LNHDA, CDR2 SQIVND (reference sequence). The CDR3 loop spans 12 amino acids.